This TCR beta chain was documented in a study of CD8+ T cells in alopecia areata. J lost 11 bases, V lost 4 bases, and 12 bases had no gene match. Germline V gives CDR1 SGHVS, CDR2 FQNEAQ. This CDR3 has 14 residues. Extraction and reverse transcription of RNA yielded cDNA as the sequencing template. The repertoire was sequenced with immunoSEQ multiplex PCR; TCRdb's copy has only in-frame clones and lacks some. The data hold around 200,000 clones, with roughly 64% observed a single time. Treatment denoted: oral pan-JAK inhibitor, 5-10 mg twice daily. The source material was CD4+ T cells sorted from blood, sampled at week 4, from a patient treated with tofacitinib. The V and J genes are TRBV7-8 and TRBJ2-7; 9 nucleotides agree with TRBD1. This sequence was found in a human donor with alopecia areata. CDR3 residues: CASSSQGQGRAEYF. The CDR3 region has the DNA TGTGCCAGCAGCTCACAAGGACAGGGGAGGGCAGAGTACTTC.